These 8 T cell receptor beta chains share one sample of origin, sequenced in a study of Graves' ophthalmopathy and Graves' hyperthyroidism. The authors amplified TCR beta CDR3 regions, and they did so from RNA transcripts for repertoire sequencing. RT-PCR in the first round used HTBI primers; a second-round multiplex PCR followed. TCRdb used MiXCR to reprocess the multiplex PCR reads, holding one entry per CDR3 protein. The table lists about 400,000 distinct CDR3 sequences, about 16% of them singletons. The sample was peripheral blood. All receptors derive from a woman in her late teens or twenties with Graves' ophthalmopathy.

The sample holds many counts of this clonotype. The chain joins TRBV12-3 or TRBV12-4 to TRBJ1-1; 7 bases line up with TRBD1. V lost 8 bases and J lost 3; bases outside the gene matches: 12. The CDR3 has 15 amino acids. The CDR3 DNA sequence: TGTGCCAGCCGATTTCGGACAGGCGTTCACACTGAAGCTTTCTTT. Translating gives CASRFRTGVHTEAFF.

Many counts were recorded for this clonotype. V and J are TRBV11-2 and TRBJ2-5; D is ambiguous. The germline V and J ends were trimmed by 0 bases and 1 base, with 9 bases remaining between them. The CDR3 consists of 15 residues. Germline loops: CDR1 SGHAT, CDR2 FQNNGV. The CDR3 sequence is CASSLDRSSQETQYF. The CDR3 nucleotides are TGTGCCAGCAGCTTAGATAGATCGAGCCAAGAGACCCAGTACTTC.

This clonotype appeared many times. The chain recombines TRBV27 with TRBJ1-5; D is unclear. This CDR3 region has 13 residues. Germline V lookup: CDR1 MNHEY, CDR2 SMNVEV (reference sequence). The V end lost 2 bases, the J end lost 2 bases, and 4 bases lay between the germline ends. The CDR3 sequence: CASSLRGNQPQHF. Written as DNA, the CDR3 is TGTGCCAGCAGTTTAAGAGGCAATCAGCCCCAGCATTTT.

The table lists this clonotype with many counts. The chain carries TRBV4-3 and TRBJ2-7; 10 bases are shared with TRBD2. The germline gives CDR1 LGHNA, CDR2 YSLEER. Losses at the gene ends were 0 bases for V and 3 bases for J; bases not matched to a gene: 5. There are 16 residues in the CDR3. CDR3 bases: TGCGCCAGCAGCCAAGATAGCGGGGGGTCCCTCTACGAGCAGTACTTC. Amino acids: CASSQDSGGSLYEQYF.

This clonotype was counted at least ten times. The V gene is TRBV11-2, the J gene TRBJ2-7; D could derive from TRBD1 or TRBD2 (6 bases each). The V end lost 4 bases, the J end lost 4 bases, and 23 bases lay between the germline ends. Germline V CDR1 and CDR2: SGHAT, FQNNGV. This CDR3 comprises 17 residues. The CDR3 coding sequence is TGTGCCAGCAGCTCAGAACGAGAGGGGGGCAGGGGATACGAGCAGTACTTC. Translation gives CASSSEREGGRGYEQYF.

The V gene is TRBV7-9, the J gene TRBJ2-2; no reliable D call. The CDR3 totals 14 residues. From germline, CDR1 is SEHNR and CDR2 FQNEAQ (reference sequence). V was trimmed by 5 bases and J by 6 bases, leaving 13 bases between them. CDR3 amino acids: CASSPVSGAGELFF. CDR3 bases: TGTGCCAGCAGCCCGGTCAGTGGCGCCGGGGAGCTGTTTTTT. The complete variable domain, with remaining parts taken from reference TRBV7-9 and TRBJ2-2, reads DTGVSQNPRHKITKRGQNVTFRCDPISEHNRLYWYRQTLGQGPEFLTYFQNEAQLEKSRLLSDRFSAERPKGSFSTLEIQRTEQGDSAMYLCASSPVSGAGELFFGEGSRLTVL.

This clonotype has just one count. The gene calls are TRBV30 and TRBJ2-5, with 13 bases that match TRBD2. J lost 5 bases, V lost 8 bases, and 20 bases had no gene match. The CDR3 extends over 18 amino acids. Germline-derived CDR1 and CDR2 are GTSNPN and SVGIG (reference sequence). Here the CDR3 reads CAARPPKLAGGPRETQYF. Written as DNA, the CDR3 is TGTGCCGCCCGCCCACCCAAACTAGCGGGAGGGCCTAGGGAGACCCAGTACTTC.

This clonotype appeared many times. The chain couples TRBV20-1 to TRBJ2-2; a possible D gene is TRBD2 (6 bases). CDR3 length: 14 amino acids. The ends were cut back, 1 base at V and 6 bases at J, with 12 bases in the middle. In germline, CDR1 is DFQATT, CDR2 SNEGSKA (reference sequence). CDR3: CSARGQLASGELFF. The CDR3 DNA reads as TGCAGTGCTAGAGGTCAGCTAGCGTCCGGGGAGCTGTTTTTT.